This T cell receptor beta chain came from a study of T cells in localized non-small cell lung cancer. Study-wide findings and caveats: Compared with tumor, uninvolved adjacent lung displayed greater T cell clonality, ranking highest overall. A denser population of T cells in blood accompanied longer overall survival. Median roughly 57 top-100 tumor clones were shared with paired adjacent lung.

Produced via immunoSEQ multiplex PCR; TCRdb's table is partial and in-frame only. The sample comprises a few thousand clones, roughly 24% of which are singletons, and under 13% rests with the top ten. The CDR3 is 13 amino acids. V shed 8 bases and J shed 4 bases, with 14 bases lying between them. CDR1 and CDR2 from the germline V gene are MNHGY and SAAAGT. Nonneoplastic adjacent lung devoid of atypia was obtained no less than 2 cm from the tumor margin. This clone was detected only a few times. Its antigen is undetermined. Sequenced here: normal lung tissue next to the tumor, sampled before any cancer treatment. The clonotype was recovered from a man aged 40 to 70 with stage III lung adenocarcinoma. The chain couples TRBV6-8 to TRBJ1-2; D possibly corresponds to TRBD1 (5 bases). The CDR3 region has the DNA TGTGCCAGCGGGGACTCAGCAGGCTATGGCTACACCTTC. It translates to CASGDSAGYGYTF.